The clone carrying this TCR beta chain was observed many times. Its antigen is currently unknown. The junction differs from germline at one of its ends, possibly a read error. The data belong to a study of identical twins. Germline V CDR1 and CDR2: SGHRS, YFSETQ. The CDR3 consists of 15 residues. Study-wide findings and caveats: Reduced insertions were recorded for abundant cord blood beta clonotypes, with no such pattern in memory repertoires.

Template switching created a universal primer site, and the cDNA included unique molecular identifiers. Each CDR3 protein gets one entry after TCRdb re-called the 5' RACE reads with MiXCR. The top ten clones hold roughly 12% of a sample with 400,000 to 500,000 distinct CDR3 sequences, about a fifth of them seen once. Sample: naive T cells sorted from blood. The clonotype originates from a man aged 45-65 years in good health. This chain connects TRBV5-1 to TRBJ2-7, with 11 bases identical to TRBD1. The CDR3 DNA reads TGTGCCAGCAGCTTAGGGGACAGGGGGTCTTACGAGCAGTACTTC. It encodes CASSLGDRGSYEQYF. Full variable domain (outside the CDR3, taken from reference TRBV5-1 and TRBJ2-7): KAGVTQTPRYLIKTRGQQVTLSCSPISGHRSVSWYQQTPGQGLQFLFEYFSETQRNKGNFPGRFSGRQFSNSRSEMNVSTLELGDSALYLCASSLGDRGSYEQYFGPGTRLTVT.